This T cell receptor beta chain was recovered during a study of OX40 agonist ivuxolimab in advanced cancers. Study as a whole: Prior anti-PD-1, anti-PD-L1 or anti-CTLA-4 therapy was allowed; over 30% had some.

CDR3 length equals 13 residues. Germline CDR1 and CDR2: LGHNT and FRNRAP. Trimming shortened V by 1 base and J by 14 bases, and 16 bases separated the two germline ends. Blood sampling took place at baseline, cycle 4 day 1, and cycle 7 day 1. General study points: The CD4+ and CD8+ T cells in the blood had expanded clonally by week 6 at 0.1 to 3.0 mg/kg. Average numbers of expanded clones were greater in CD8+ T cells than in CD4+.

Here immunoSEQ multiplex PCR was the method, and the copy in TCRdb shows in-frame clones only, minus some. The sample holds tens of thousands of clones, about 87% seen once. About this clone itself: Its antigen is unknown.

The chain links TRBV12-5 to TRBJ2-3; either TRBD1 or TRBD2 may fit D (5 bases each). The sequences come from CD4+ or CD8+ T cells sorted from blood, collected in a trial of the OX40 agonist ivuxolimab. This clonotype was sampled from an adult with an advanced solid tumor such as melanoma, head and neck, liver or kidney cancer. CDR3 bases: TGTGCTAGTGGTTTGGAAGGGGTCGGGGTTCTGTATTTT. Translated, it gives CASGLEGVGVLYF.